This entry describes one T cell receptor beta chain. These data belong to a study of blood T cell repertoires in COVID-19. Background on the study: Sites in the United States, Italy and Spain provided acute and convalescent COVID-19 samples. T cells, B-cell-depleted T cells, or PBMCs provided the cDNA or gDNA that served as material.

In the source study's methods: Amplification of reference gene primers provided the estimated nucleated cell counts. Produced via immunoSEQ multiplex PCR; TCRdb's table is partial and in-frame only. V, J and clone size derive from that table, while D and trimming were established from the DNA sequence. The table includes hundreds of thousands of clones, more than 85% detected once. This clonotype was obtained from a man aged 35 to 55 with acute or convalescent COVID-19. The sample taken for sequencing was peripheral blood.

The CDR3 loop is CASTTRRGRDTGELFF. CDR3 in DNA: TGTGCCAGCACCACCAGGCGGGGTAGGGACACCGGGGAGCTGTTTTTT. The gene calls are TRBV11-2 and TRBJ2-2; TRBD2 is a possible D gene (6 bases). The V and J ends lost 7 bases and 3 bases respectively, with 18 bases between them. CDR1 is SGHAT, CDR2 FQNNGV, per germline. This CDR3 is 16 amino acids long.